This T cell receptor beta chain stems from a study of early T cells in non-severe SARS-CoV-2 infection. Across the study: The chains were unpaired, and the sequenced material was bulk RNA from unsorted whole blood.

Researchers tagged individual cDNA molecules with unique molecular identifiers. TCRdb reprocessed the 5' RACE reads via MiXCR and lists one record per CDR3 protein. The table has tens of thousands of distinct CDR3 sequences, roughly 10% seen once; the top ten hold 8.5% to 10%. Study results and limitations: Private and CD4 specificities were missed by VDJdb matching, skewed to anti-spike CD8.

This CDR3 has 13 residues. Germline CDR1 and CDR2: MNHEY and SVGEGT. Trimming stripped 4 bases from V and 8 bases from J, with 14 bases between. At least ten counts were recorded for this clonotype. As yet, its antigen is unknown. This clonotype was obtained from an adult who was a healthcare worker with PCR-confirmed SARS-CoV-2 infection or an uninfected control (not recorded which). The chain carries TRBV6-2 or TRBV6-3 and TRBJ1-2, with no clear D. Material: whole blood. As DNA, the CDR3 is TGTGCCAGCAGTTCCAGAGGCGCCTGGGGCTACACCTTC. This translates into CASSSRGAWGYTF.